These T cell receptor beta chains were read from a single sample in a study of blood T cell repertoires in COVID-19. Some clones are missing from TCRdb's copy, which holds only in-frame ones; the method was immunoSEQ multiplex PCR. The sample shows 70,000 to 80,000 clones, roughly 86% of them seen only once. The source material was peripheral blood. These receptors originate from a woman between 55 and 75 years old with acute or convalescent COVID-19. The CDR3 runs from the conserved cysteine through the conserved F or W. The D gene is left open where the match is weak. Only part of the rows carry a size: once, few, many, or a class if the clone is expanded.

>-|TRBD2|TRBV9|TRBJ2-1
TGTGCCAGCAGCGTAGAGATAGCGGGGGGTGGGAATGAGCAGTTCTTC
CASSVEIAGGGNEQFF
>few|-|TRBV12-3/TRBV12-4|TRBJ1-1
TGTGCCAGCAGTTTATCTGGAGAGACTGAAGCTTTCTTT
CASSLSGETEAFF
>-|TRBD1|TRBV19|TRBJ2-7
TGTGCCAGTACTTCTCGACAGGGAGCCGAGCAGTACTTC
CASTSRQGAEQYF
>-|-|TRBV19|TRBJ1-2
TGTGCCAGTAGTCAAAACCGGGGTCTTAACTATGGCTACACCTTC
CASSQNRGLNYGYTF
>-|TRBD1|TRBV10-1|TRBJ1-5
TGCGCCAGCAGTGAGGGCAGGGGGACTAATCAGCCCCAGCATTTT
CASSEGRGTNQPQHF
>-|TRBD2|TRBV3-1/TRBV3-2|TRBJ2-5
TGTGCCAGCAGCCGCCCGGGACTAGCGGGCGGCGAGACCCAGTACTTC
CASSRPGLAGGETQYF
>-|TRBD1|TRBV30|TRBJ1-6
TGTGCCTGGAGTCGCCTACAGGGGGCAGGTTCACCCCTCCACTTT
CAWSRLQGAGSPLHF
>-|-|TRBV27|TRBJ2-3
TGTGCCACTTCGGGTGGAGATACGCAGTATTTT
CATSGGDTQYF
>-|TRBD1|TRBV23-1|TRBJ2-2
TGCGCCACTGCCAGGGGGAATTCCGGGGAGCTGTTTTTT
CATARGNSGELFF
>-|-|TRBV15|TRBJ2-3
TGTGCCACCAGCAGAGATCTAGGAGATACGCAGTATTTT
CATSRDLGDTQYF
>-|-|TRBV5-4|TRBJ1-6
TGTGCCAGCAGCGCGCAACCGGGAAATTCACCCCTCCACTTT
CASSAQPGNSPLHF
>-|TRBD2|TRBV18|TRBJ2-1
TGTGCCAGCTCCCCCCGGGAGGGGAGGAATGAGCAGTTCTTC
CASSPREGRNEQFF
>-|TRBD2|TRBV3-1/TRBV3-2|TRBJ2-1
TGTGCCAGCAGCCACGGCACTGGGGGCGGGGGGGCCTCGTCCCAGTTCTTC
CASSHGTGGGGASSQFF
>-|TRBD1|TRBV28|TRBJ1-5
TGTGCCAGCAACCGGGACAGGGGAAGTCAGCCCCAGCATTTT
CASNRDRGSQPQHF
>few|-|TRBV2|TRBJ2-2
TGTGCCAGCAGCCCCCGACAGGTGAACACCGGGGAGCTGTTTTTT
CASSPRQVNTGELFF
>once|TRBD1|TRBV19|TRBJ1-2
TGTGCCAGTAGTGCCTGGGACAGACAAACCTATGGCTACACCTTC
CASSAWDRQTYGYTF
>once|-|TRBV28|TRBJ2-1
TGTGCCAGCACCTTAGTCCACGGGACAAATTACAATGAGCAGTTCTTC
CASTLVHGTNYNEQFF
>-|-|TRBV11-3|TRBJ2-2
TGTGCCAGCAGCTATAGCCCGAACACCGGGGAGCTGTTTTTT
CASSYSPNTGELFF
>-|TRBD2|TRBV5-4|TRBJ2-2
TGTGCCAGCACCGCGGGGGGGGGCCCCGGGGAGCTGTTTTTT
CASTAGGGPGELFF
>-|TRBD1|TRBV19|TRBJ1-2
TGTGCCAGTAGTATCCATCTGACAGGGGGACGGATCTATGGCTACACCTTC
CASSIHLTGGRIYGYTF
>-|TRBD1|TRBV7-9|TRBJ2-3
TGTGCCAGCAGCTTCTGGCAGGGGGATACAGATACGCAGTATTTT
CASSFWQGDTDTQYF
>-|TRBD1|TRBV27|TRBJ2-3
TGTGCCAGCAGTCCCCCGGGACAGGGGGGCACAGATACGCAGTATTTT
CASSPPGQGGTDTQYF
>-|TRBD1|TRBV5-1|TRBJ2-7
TGCGCCAGCAGCTTGGGGTTAGGGGGCCTCTCCTACGAGCAGTACTTC
CASSLGLGGLSYEQYF
>few|-|TRBV7-2|TRBJ2-1
TGTGCCAGCAGCTTAGAGATTTCCGGGGGGCTCAACCACAATGAGCAGTTCTTC
CASSLEISGGLNHNEQFF
>-|-|TRBV5-8|TRBJ2-5
TGTGCCAGCAGCTTTGGCCGTGTTGTGGAAGAGACCCAGTACTTC
CASSFGRVVEETQYF
>-|-|TRBV14|TRBJ2-2
TGTGCCAGCAGCCAAGACAGGCGAATAAACACCGGGGAGCTGTTTTTT
CASSQDRRINTGELFF
>few|-|TRBV6-1|TRBJ1-5
TGTGCCAGCAGTGCGACAGGTATCTATAGCAATCAGCCCCAGCATTTT
CASSATGIYSNQPQHF
>-|TRBD2|TRBV30|TRBJ2-3
TGTGCCTGGAGTAGGCTAGCGGTGACAGATACGCAGTATTTT
CAWSRLAVTDTQYF
>-|TRBD1|TRBV6-5|TRBJ1-5
TGTGCCAGCAGTTACTCGACAGGGGCTCAGCCCCAGCATTTT
CASSYSTGAQPQHF
>-|-|TRBV2|TRBJ2-3
TGTGCCAGCACCCTGACTCGAGGGGGGGCTGATACGCAGTATTTT
CASTLTRGGADTQYF
>-|-|TRBV7-8|TRBJ1-5
TGTGCCAGCAGCAGGGGAAATAGCAATCAGCCCCAGCATTTT
CASSRGNSNQPQHF
>-|TRBD1|TRBV29-1|TRBJ2-7
TGCAGCGTGGGGCGCGGGACAGGGGGTATTAAGGCCTACGAGCAGTACTTC
CSVGRGTGGIKAYEQYF
>-|-|TRBV5-1|TRBJ1-6
TGCGCCAGCAGCTTGGCCGGGGCGGGACTCCACTTT
CASSLAGAGLHF
>-|TRBD1|TRBV2|TRBJ1-5
TGTGCCAGCACAAGGACAGGGGCGAACAATCAGCCCCAGCATTTT
CASTRTGANNQPQHF
>-|TRBD1|TRBV5-1|TRBJ2-7
TGCGCCAGCAGCTCGGACAGGTTAGCCTACGAGCAGTACTTC
CASSSDRLAYEQYF
>-|-|TRBV7-9|TRBJ2-2
TGTGCCAGCAGCTTCAGGGGCAACGGGGAGCTGTTTTTT
CASSFRGNGELFF
>-|-|TRBV7-9|TRBJ1-1
TGTGCCAGCAGCGCCTTCGGGACACCGAACACTGAAGCTTTCTTT
CASSAFGTPNTEAFF
>-|-|TRBV4-1|TRBJ1-4
TGCGCCAGCAGCCAAGATCACGGGTTGAACGAAAAACTGTTTTTT
CASSQDHGLNEKLFF
>-|-|TRBV7-3|TRBJ2-6
TGTGCCAGCAGCTTAGGAGGCCCCTCTGGGGCCAACGTCCTGACTTTC
CASSLGGPSGANVLTF
>-|TRBD2|TRBV6-2/TRBV6-3|TRBJ2-3
TGTGCCAGCAGTCGGGGGGGCAGGACAGATACGCAGTATTTT
CASSRGGRTDTQYF
>-|TRBD1|TRBV28|TRBJ2-7
TGTGCCAGCAGACAACAGGGGAGACACGAGCAGTACTTC
CASRQQGRHEQYF
>-|TRBD1|TRBV3-1/TRBV3-2|TRBJ1-2
TGTGCCAGCAGCCAAGATTTAGACAGGGCCTACGATGGCTACACCTTC
CASSQDLDRAYDGYTF
>-|TRBD2|TRBV20-1|TRBJ2-3
TGCAGTGCTAGTTTGGGAGGAGCGGGGGATTCAGATACGCAGTATTTT
CSASLGGAGDSDTQYF
>once|-|TRBV28|TRBJ1-6
TGTGCCAGCATCCTGCGAGGTACCGGGAATTCACCCCTCCACTTT
CASILRGTGNSPLHF
>-|-|TRBV5-1|TRBJ1-1
TGCGCCAGCATCACCGCCCCCGGGACACCGAACACTGAAGCTTTCTTT
CASITAPGTPNTEAFF
>-|-|TRBV11-2|TRBJ2-1
TGTGCCAGCAGCTTACCATACAATGAGCAGTTCTTC
CASSLPYNEQFF
>few|-|TRBV19|TRBJ2-3
TGTGCCAGTGAGTCCGGCGGGGAGAGCACAGATACGCAGTATTTT
CASESGGESTDTQYF
>-|-|TRBV12-3/TRBV12-4|TRBJ1-1
TGTGCCAGCAGTTTAGTGCAGGGTAGTGAAGCTTTCTTT
CASSLVQGSEAFF
>-|TRBD1|TRBV5-5|TRBJ2-7
TGTGCCAGCAGCCCGGGACAGGGAGGTTACGAGCAGTACTTC
CASSPGQGGYEQYF
>-|-|TRBV20-1|TRBJ2-5
TGCAGTGCTAGTGGCGGTTTTGAGACCCAGTACTTC
CSASGGFETQYF
>-|-|TRBV9|TRBJ1-2
TGTGCCAGCAGCGTTGACAGCTATGGCTACACCTTC
CASSVDSYGYTF
>-|TRBD1|TRBV7-3|TRBJ1-1
TGTGCCAGCAGCTCACAGGGGGACACTGAAGCTTTCTTT
CASSSQGDTEAFF